Listed here are 32 T cell receptor beta chains from one sample, sequenced in a study of beta chain features in type 1 diabetes. The investigators reverse transcribed all of the isolated RNA, so they sequenced expressed TCRB transcripts. This table comes from immunoSEQ multiplex PCR, and its TCRdb copy is limited to in-frame clones, with some not included. The repertoire consists of fewer than 350,000 clones, with around 7.8% occurring once and the leading ten covering roughly 1%. What was sequenced was central memory CD4+ T cells from blood. The receptor source for this set is a woman aged 18 to 35 in good health.

This clone was counted a few times. The chain carries TRBV4-2 and TRBJ2-2; 7 nucleotides align to TRBD1. V lost 4 bases, J lost 3 bases, and 5 bases stayed unmatched. The CDR3 length is 15 residues. Germline V gene sequence: CDR1 LGHNA, CDR2 YNFKEQ. DNA of the CDR3: TGTGCCAGCAGCCTATGGACAGGCCACACCGGGGAGCTGTTTTTT. Its translation is CASSLWTGHTGELFF.

This clone was recorded at least ten times. This rearrangement joins TRBV25-1 to TRBJ1-3; D might be TRBD1 (5 bases). The germline CDR1 and CDR2 sequences are MGHDK and SYGVNS. The V end lost 5 bases, the J end lost 0 bases, and 11 bases lay between the germline ends. The CDR3 length is 15 residues. The CDR3 DNA sequence: TGTGCCAGCAGTTCCGGGGGGAGCTCTGGAAACACCATATATTTT. It is translated as CASSSGGSSGNTIYF.

This clone was found a few times. The chain links TRBV30 to TRBJ2-1, with D perhaps matching TRBD2 (6 bases). Trimming removed 3 bases from V and 2 bases from J, with 17 bases in between. Germline-derived CDR1 and CDR2 are GTSNPN and SVGIG (reference sequence). The CDR3 is made up of 16 amino acids. The CDR3 DNA sequence: TGTGCCTGGAGGGAGGGTGGGAGGACCACCTACAATGAGCAGTTCTTC. It yields the protein CAWREGGRTTYNEQFF.

V is TRBV5-6 and J is TRBJ2-6; D remains ambiguous. Germline V CDR1 and CDR2: SGHDT, YYEEEE. The V gene lost 2 bases and the J gene lost 0 bases, with 9 bases spanning the gap. The CDR3 is made up of 16 amino acids. CDR3 bases: TGTGCCAGCAGCTTCCGGGTTAGCTCTGGGGCCAACGTCCTGACTTTC. It yields the protein CASSFRVSSGANVLTF.

The CDR3 loop is CASSYQGRETQYF. In nucleotides, the CDR3 is TGTGCCAGCAGTTATCAGGGTAGGGAGACCCAGTACTTC. V gene TRBV6-5 combines with J gene TRBJ2-5, with D possibly matching TRBD1 (5 bases). The germline V and J ends were trimmed by 3 bases and 5 bases, with 10 bases remaining between them. CDR1 MNHEY and CDR2 SVGAGI come from the germline V gene. This CDR3 comprises 13 residues.

The rearrangement uses TRBV7-3 and TRBJ2-5; D remains unclear. V was shortened by 3 bases and J by 4 bases, with 6 bases between the two germline ends. CDR3 size: 12 residues. Per germline, CDR1 SGHTA and CDR2 FQGTGA. In nucleotides, the CDR3 is TGTGCCAGCAGCTTCCCCGGAGAGACCCAGTACTTC. This encodes CASSFPGETQYF.

This clone was recorded only once. The V call is TRBV7-2, the J call TRBJ1-1, with 10 bases aligning to TRBD1. Germline values: CDR1 SGHTA, CDR2 FQGNSA. Trimming removed 4 bases from V and 4 bases from J; junction bases left unmatched: 3. The CDR3 is made up of 14 amino acids. CDR3 bases: TGTGCCAGCAGCTCCCGGGACAGGGGCACTGAAGCTTTCTTT. This translates into CASSSRDRGTEAFF. Together with reference TRBV7-2 and TRBJ1-1, the CDR3 gives the full variable domain: GAGVSQSPSNKVTEKGKDVELRCDPISGHTALYWYRQSLGQGLEFLIYFQGNSAPDKSGLPSDRFSAERTGGSVSTLTIQRTQQEDSAVYLCASSSRDRGTEAFFGQGTRLTVV.

This clone was observed a handful of times. The chain joins TRBV5-4 to TRBJ2-3, with TRBD2 as a possible D gene (5 bases). This CDR3 has 14 amino acids. Deletions cut 0 bases from V and 5 bases from J, with 10 bases between. Germline CDR1 is SGHNT and CDR2 is YYREEE (reference sequence). The CDR3 DNA reads TGTGCCAGCAGCTTGGTTACTAGTCAAGATACGCAGTATTTT. It specifies CASSLVTSQDTQYF.

This clone was seen at least ten times. The chain combines TRBV5-5 with TRBJ2-1; TRBD2 matches 8 bases. V lost 0 bases, J lost 8 bases, and 10 bases stayed unmatched. The CDR3 is 16 residues long. Germline lookup yields CDR1 SGHKS and CDR2 YYEKEE (reference sequence). The CDR3 protein is CASSLGNSGMLDEQFF. The CDR3 coding sequence is TGTGCCAGCAGCTTGGGAAATAGCGGGATGTTGGATGAGCAGTTCTTC.

The chain carries TRBV5-6 and TRBJ2-1; D tentatively fits TRBD1 or TRBD2 (6 bases each). This CDR3 comprises 14 residues. Germline CDR1 is SGHDT and CDR2 is YYEEEE. The V gene lost 0 bases and the J gene lost 7 bases, with 11 bases spanning the gap. CDR3 region: CASSLGRGRNEQFF. In DNA, the CDR3 is TGTGCCAGCAGCTTGGGCCGGGGGCGGAATGAGCAGTTCTTC.

Only a few counts were recorded for this clone. J is TRBJ2-7 and V is TRBV4-3; no clear D. This CDR3 contains 13 residues. Germline CDR1 LGHNA, CDR2 YSLEER. Trimming took off 1 base at V and 5 bases at J, with 9 bases between the two ends. CDR3 region: CASSQVWSHEQYV. The CDR3 nucleotides read TGCGCCAGCAGCCAAGTATGGTCTCACGAGCAGTACGTC.

This sequence joins TRBV18 and TRBJ2-7; a possible D gene is TRBD1 (6 bases). Per the germline V gene, CDR1 is KGHSH and CDR2 is LQKENI. The CDR3 runs to 15 residues. The V and J ends lost 3 bases and 0 bases respectively, with 12 bases between them. The CDR3 loop is CASSPRTGSSYEQYF. For the CDR3, the DNA is TGTGCCAGCTCACCCCGTACAGGGAGCTCCTACGAGCAGTACTTC.

The chain combines TRBV7-7 with TRBJ2-2; 7 nucleotides line up with TRBD1. J lost 7 bases, V lost 2 bases, and 10 bases had no gene match. This CDR3 contains 16 residues. Germline lookup yields CDR1 SSHAT and CDR2 FNYEAQ (reference sequence). The CDR3 protein is CASSLSPTGWIGELFF. Here the CDR3 DNA reads TGTGCCAGCAGCTTAAGCCCGACAGGGTGGATCGGGGAGCTGTTTTTT. The full variable domain, in which reference TRBV7-7 and TRBJ2-2 provide the parts outside the CDR3, is GAGVSQSPRYKVTKRGQDVTLRCDPISSHATLYWYQQALGQGPEFLTYFNYEAQPDKSGLPSDRFSAERPEGSISTLTIQRTEQRDSAMYRCASSLSPTGWIGELFFGEGSRLTVL.

The genes are TRBV7-2 and TRBJ2-7, with TRBD1 as a possible D gene (5 bases). Trimming took off 0 bases at V and 1 base at J, with 13 bases between the two ends. Germline CDR1 reads SGHTA; CDR2 reads FQGNSA. The CDR3 totals 16 residues. CDR3: CASSLAWTQISYEQYF. As DNA, the CDR3 is TGTGCCAGCAGCTTAGCATGGACACAGATTTCCTACGAGCAGTACTTC.

This clone has more than one count but fewer than ten. The rearrangement uses TRBV25-1 and TRBJ2-1; 7 bases are a match to TRBD2. After removal of 2 bases from V and 8 bases from J, the junction contained 9 bases not matched to a gene. In germline, CDR1 is MGHDK, CDR2 SYGVNS. The CDR3 has 15 residues. The CDR3 nucleotides read TGTGCCAGCAGTGAACTAAGCGGGAACAAGGATGAGCAGTTCTTC. Amino acids: CASSELSGNKDEQFF.

The V call is TRBV7-2, the J call TRBJ2-1; 10 nucleotides align to TRBD2. V gave up 2 bases and J gave up 8 bases; unmatched junction bases: 6. This CDR3 has 15 residues. In germline, CDR1 is SGHTA, CDR2 FQGNSA. CDR3 nucleotides: TGTGCCAGCAGCTTACTAGCGGGGGCAGCAGATGAGCAGTTCTTC. Amino acids: CASSLLAGAADEQFF.

V and J are TRBV30 and TRBJ1-2, with 7 bases that match TRBD1. J was trimmed by 2 bases and V by 4 bases; bases with no gene match: 4. Per the germline V gene, CDR1 is GTSNPN and CDR2 is SVGIG (reference sequence). This CDR3 has 13 residues. The chain's CDR3 is CAWIQGGNYGYTF. CDR3 coding DNA: TGTGCCTGGATTCAGGGGGGCAACTATGGCTACACCTTC. Complete variable domain (other parts from reference TRBV30 and TRBJ1-2): SQTIHQWPATLVQPVGSPLSLECTVEGTSNPNLYWYRQAAGRGLQLLFYSVGIGQISSEVPQNLSASRPQDRQFILSSKKLLLSDSGFYLCAWIQGGNYGYTFGSGTRLTVV.

This clone was recorded a few times. The chain combines TRBV5-1 with TRBJ2-7; 8 bases fit TRBD2. The germline CDR1 and CDR2 sequences are SGHRS and YFSETQ. The CDR3 is 14 amino acids. V lost 7 bases, J lost 2 bases, and 8 bases stayed unmatched. The CDR3 loop is CASGEREITYEQYF. In nucleotides, the CDR3 is TGCGCCAGCGGGGAGCGGGAGATAACCTACGAGCAGTACTTC.

Only a few counts were recorded for this clone. This rearrangement joins TRBV7-3 to TRBJ2-1; possibly TRBD1 for D (6 bases). V gave up 4 bases and J gave up 10 bases, with 20 bases separating them. The CDR3 contains 15 residues. In germline, CDR1 is SGHTA, CDR2 FQGTGA. The CDR3 DNA sequence: TGTGCCAGCAGCTCGACAGGTTACTCCTACGGGGAGCAGTTCTTC. Translated, it gives CASSSTGYSYGEQFF.

The chain carries TRBV11-2 and TRBJ2-3; TRBD2 aligns across 15 bases. The CDR3 covers 17 residues. Germline trimming cut 3 bases from V and 4 bases from J; bases unmatched to any gene: 5. Germline loops: CDR1 SGHAT, CDR2 FQNNGV. CDR3 loop: CASSLSGTSGGPDTQYF. CDR3 nucleotide sequence: TGTGCCAGCAGCTTGTCCGGGACTAGCGGGGGGCCAGATACGCAGTATTTT.

Ten or more counts support this clone. The chain uses TRBV28 and TRBJ1-5; D possibly corresponds to TRBD1 (5 bases). V was trimmed by 10 bases and J by 1 base, leaving 17 bases between them. CDR1 and CDR2 (germline): MDHEN, SYDVKM. The CDR3 extends over 15 amino acids. The CDR3 sequence is CAIRDATVSNQPQHF. The CDR3 DNA follows: TGTGCCATAAGGGACGCGACAGTAAGCAATCAGCCCCAGCATTTT.

J is TRBJ1-4 and V is TRBV27; no definite D call. Trimming shortened V by 5 bases and J by 7 bases, and 11 bases separated the two germline ends. The V gene's germline CDR1 is MNHEY and CDR2 SMNVEV (reference sequence). The CDR3 has 13 amino acids. This CDR3 reads CASSLPASEKLFF. The CDR3 DNA is TGTGCCAGCAGTCTTCCTGCCTCTGAAAAACTGTTTTTT.

This clone occurred many times. This chain joins TRBV28 and TRBJ2-4, with no clear D. The CDR3 consists of 15 residues. Trimming left V 2 bases short and J 0 bases short, with 8 bases between. Per the germline V gene, CDR1 is MDHEN and CDR2 is SYDVKM. DNA for the CDR3: TGTGCCAGCAGTTTAACGAACATAGCCAAAAACATTCAGTACTTC. Protein product: CASSLTNIAKNIQYF.

This clone was seen repeatedly, ten times or more. This chain joins TRBV14 and TRBJ2-1; 12 positions agree with TRBD2. CDR1 and CDR2 (germline): SGHDN, FVKESK. V shed 8 bases, J shed 4 bases, and the junction held 6 bases outside the gene matches. The CDR3 sequence is 15 residues long. The DNA for the CDR3 is TGTGCCAGCCTAGGACTAGCGGGACGGTACAATGAGCAGTTCTTC. Translating gives CASLGLAGRYNEQFF.

V gene TRBV6-5 combines with J gene TRBJ1-4; D is uncertain. CDR1 and CDR2 from the germline V gene are MNHEY and SVGAGI. The CDR3 has 15 residues. V lost 6 bases and J lost 0, with 11 bases in between. Here the CDR3 DNA reads TGTGCCAGCAGCTACATGGGCGCAACTAATGAAAAACTGTTTTTT. Translated: CASSYMGATNEKLFF.

The rearrangement joins TRBV6-5 to TRBJ1-3; D uncertain. V lost 2 bases, J lost 8 bases, and 19 bases lay in between. The CDR3 totals 16 residues. Germline assignment: CDR1 MNHEY and CDR2 SVGAGI. DNA of the CDR3: TGTGCCAGCAGTTACCATCCTCAGGCAGCGGCGGACACCATATATTTT. It is translated as CASSYHPQAAADTIYF.

This clone was recorded many times. The chain recombines TRBV7-9 with TRBJ2-3, with 14 bases aligning to TRBD2. The CDR3 covers 15 residues. Per the germline V gene, CDR1 is SEHNR and CDR2 is FQNEAQ (reference sequence). CDR3 sequence: CAGTSGGPSTDTQYF. The CDR3 bases are TGTGCGGGGACTAGCGGGGGCCCTAGCACAGATACGCAGTATTTT.

A few counts support this clone. This chain connects TRBV5-4 to TRBJ2-1; D might be TRBD1 or TRBD2, each matching 5 bases. Trimming stripped 4 bases from V and 6 bases from J, with 17 bases between. The CDR3 runs 15 residues. Germline lookup yields CDR1 SGHNT and CDR2 YYREEE (reference sequence). CDR3 amino acids: CASSPGTFSPNEQFF. The DNA of the CDR3 is TGTGCCAGCAGCCCCGGGACCTTCAGTCCCAATGAGCAGTTCTTC. The full variable domain, rest sourced from reference TRBV5-4 and TRBJ2-1, is ETGVTQSPTHLIKTRGQQVTLRCSSQSGHNTVSWYQQALGQGPQFIFQYYREEENGRGNFPPRFSGLQFPNYSSELNVNALELDDSALYLCASSPGTFSPNEQFFGPGTRLTVL.

The chain recombines TRBV2 with TRBJ2-2; possibly TRBD1 for D (6 bases). CDR3 length equals 16 residues. V was clipped by 4 bases and J by 4 bases, with 16 bases between them. CDR1 and CDR2 (germline): SNHLY, FYNNEI. The DNA of the CDR3 is TGTGCCAGCAGTGGAGTCCAGGGGCTTCCCACCGGGGAGCTGTTTTTT. Translating gives CASSGVQGLPTGELFF.

The CDR3 loop is CASSFGQPQETQYF. Here the CDR3 DNA reads TGCGCCAGCAGCTTTGGGCAGCCCCAGGAGACCCAGTACTTC. The genes are TRBV5-1 and TRBJ2-5, with no clear D. There are 14 residues in the CDR3. Germline V gene data show CDR1 as SGHRS and CDR2 as YFSETQ. The V end was cut by 2 bases, the J end by 5 bases, with 13 bases between. Supplemented by reference TRBV5-1 and TRBJ2-5, the full variable domain reads KAGVTQTPRYLIKTRGQQVTLSCSPISGHRSVSWYQQTPGQGLQFLFEYFSETQRNKGNFPGRFSGRQFSNSRSEMNVSTLELGDSALYLCASSFGQPQETQYFGPGTRLLVL.

The chain is built from TRBV19 and TRBJ2-1, with 8 bases identical to TRBD2. Germline V lookup: CDR1 LNHDA, CDR2 SQIVND (reference sequence). Germline trimming cut 4 bases from V and 8 bases from J; bases unmatched to any gene: 7. The CDR3 is 14 amino acids. In DNA form, the CDR3 reads TGTGCCAGTAGTAAAAACGGGAGGGGCGATGAGCAGTTCTTC. Encoded protein: CASSKNGRGDEQFF.

This clone was seen more than once but under ten times. This chain uses TRBV7-3 with TRBJ2-3; weak D call: TRBD2 (5 bases). This CDR3 contains 14 residues. Per germline, CDR1 SGHTA and CDR2 FQGTGA. V lost 8 bases and J lost 0, with 12 bases in between. DNA for the CDR3: TGTGCCAGCTCCGCTAGCTCTAGCACAGATACGCAGTATTTT. It translates to CASSASSSTDTQYF.